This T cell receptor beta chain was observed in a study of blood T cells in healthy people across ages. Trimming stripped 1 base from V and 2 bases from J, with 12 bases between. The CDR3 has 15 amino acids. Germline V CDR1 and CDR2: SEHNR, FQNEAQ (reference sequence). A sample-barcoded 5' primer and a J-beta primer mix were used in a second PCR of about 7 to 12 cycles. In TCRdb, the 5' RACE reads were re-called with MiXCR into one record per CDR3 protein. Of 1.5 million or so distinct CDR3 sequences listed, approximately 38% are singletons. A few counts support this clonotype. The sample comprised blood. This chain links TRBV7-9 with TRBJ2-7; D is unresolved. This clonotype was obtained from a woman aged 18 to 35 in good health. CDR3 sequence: CASSLVVGPAYEQYF. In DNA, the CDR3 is TGTGCCAGCAGCTTAGTTGTGGGCCCCGCCTACGAGCAGTACTTC.